These 25 T cell receptor beta chains were sequenced from one sample in a study of beta chain features in type 1 diabetes. Since all of the isolated RNA was reverse transcribed, expressed TCRB transcripts were what got sequenced. This table comes from immunoSEQ multiplex PCR, and its TCRdb copy is limited to in-frame clones, with some not included. The table has roughly 610,000 clones, 15% to 19% seen once; the top ten hold 0.07% to 0.095%. Sequenced sample: naive CD4+ T cells from blood. These receptors originate from a man between 18 and 35 years old in good health.

This clone came up a few times. The same CDR3 also results from other DNA sequences found in this sample. The chain carries TRBV10-3 and TRBJ2-1, with D maybe TRBD2 (5 bases). Germline loops: CDR1 ENHRY, CDR2 SYGVKD. CDR3 size: 11 residues. The V and J ends lost 6 bases and 7 bases respectively, with 7 bases between them. The CDR3 here is CAISGVNEQFF. CDR3 nucleotides: TGTGCCATCAGCGGGGTAAATGAGCAGTTCTTC.

The chain employs TRBV7-9 and TRBJ2-7; TRBD2 aligns across 7 bases. From germline, CDR1 is SEHNR and CDR2 FQNEAQ (reference sequence). V lost 5 bases and J lost 2; bases outside the gene matches: 12. This CDR3 comprises 16 residues. In nucleotides, the CDR3 is TGTGCCAGCAGCCCGACGTTTGGGACTACAACCTACGAGCAGTACTTC. As protein: CASSPTFGTTTYEQYF.

This clone was seen repeatedly, ten times or more. The chain recombines TRBV5-4 with TRBJ2-1; TRBD2 might be the D (6 bases). Trimming took off 4 bases at V and 7 bases at J, with 12 bases between the two ends. This CDR3 spans 13 amino acids. CDR1 and CDR2 from the germline V gene are SGHNT and YYREEE (reference sequence). The CDR3 region is CASSLGGENEQFF. Here the CDR3 DNA reads TGTGCCAGCAGCCTGGGAGGTGAGAATGAGCAGTTCTTC.

Points on this clone: The same CDR3 arises from other DNA sequences in this sample as well. The chain employs TRBV18 and TRBJ2-1; possibly TRBD1 or TRBD2 for D (5 bases each). The CDR3 is 13 residues long. Per germline, CDR1 KGHSH and CDR2 LQKENI. V lost 3 bases to trimming and J lost 7 bases, with 10 bases between them. The CDR3 region is CASSPGTANEQFF. The CDR3, as DNA: TGTGCCAGCTCACCCGGGACGGCAAATGAGCAGTTCTTC. Based on the CDR3 plus reference TRBV18 and TRBJ2-1, the full variable domain is NAGVMQNPRHLVRRRGQEARLRCSPMKGHSHVYWYRQLPEEGLKFMVYLQKENIIDESGMPKERFSAEFPKEGPSILRIQQVVRGDSAAYFCASSPGTANEQFFGPGTRLTVL.

Only a few counts were recorded for this clone. The V gene is TRBV7-2, the J gene TRBJ1-1; weak D call: TRBD1 (6 bases). The CDR3 has 16 residues. The V and J ends lost 0 bases and 0 bases respectively, with 11 bases between them. From germline, CDR1 is SGHTA and CDR2 FQGNSA. CDR3 sequence (DNA): TGTGCCAGCAGCTTAGCGAGGGCAGGGGTGAACACTGAAGCTTTCTTT. It specifies CASSLARAGVNTEAFF.

This clone was seen repeatedly, ten times or more. The V gene is TRBV7-9, the J gene TRBJ2-2; D is uncertain. Germline-derived CDR1 and CDR2 are SEHNR and FQNEAQ (reference sequence). V was shortened by 8 bases and J by 5 bases, with 12 bases between the two germline ends. This CDR3 is built from 13 residues. The CDR3 region is CASHRDWTGELFF. In DNA, the CDR3 is TGTGCCAGCCACAGAGATTGGACCGGGGAGCTGTTTTTT.

This clone has a handful of counts. This chain connects TRBV18 to TRBJ1-4; 10 nucleotides agree with TRBD1. CDR1 is KGHSH and CDR2 is LQKENI in the germline V gene. V lost 7 bases and J lost 7; bases outside the gene matches: 3. The CDR3 has 13 amino acids. The CDR3 DNA reads as TGTGCCAGCTTCCGGGACAGGGGTGAAAAACTGTTTTTT. This encodes CASFRDRGEKLFF.

There are a few counts of this clone. The gene calls are TRBV5-1 and TRBJ1-5, with D unclear. V shed 1 base and J shed 2 bases, with 10 bases lying between them. CDR3 length equals 15 residues. Germline-derived CDR1 and CDR2 are SGHRS and YFSETQ. The CDR3 sequence is CASSLTGLRNQPQHF. For the CDR3, the DNA is TGCGCCAGCAGCTTGACCGGTCTCCGCAATCAGCCCCAGCATTTT.

The chain employs TRBV19 and TRBJ2-2, with D maybe TRBD2 (7 bases). Germline assignment: CDR1 LNHDA and CDR2 SQIVND (reference sequence). Deletions cut 9 bases from V and 6 bases from J, with 8 bases between. This CDR3 is built from 11 residues. The CDR3 sequence is CASGGPGELFF. CDR3 nucleotide sequence: TGTGCCAGCGGGGGGCCCGGGGAGCTGTTTTTT.

There are a few counts of this clone. The chain recombines TRBV6-5 with TRBJ2-1; no definite D call. CDR1 is MNHEY, CDR2 SVGAGI, per germline. The CDR3 is 11 residues long. The V gene lost 4 bases and the J gene lost 7 bases, with 5 bases spanning the gap. For the CDR3, the DNA is TGTGCCAGCAGTTTCTTTAATGAGCAGTTCTTC. As protein: CASSFFNEQFF.

The chain uses TRBV7-2 and TRBJ2-5; 11 bases line up with TRBD2. CDR1 and CDR2 from the germline V gene are SGHTA and FQGNSA. The CDR3 contains 16 residues. Germline trimming cut 0 bases from V and 7 bases from J; bases unmatched to any gene: 7. The CDR3 sequence is CASSLAGLAAGGTQYF. The CDR3 DNA is TGTGCCAGCAGCTTAGCGGGACTAGCGGCCGGGGGGACCCAGTACTTC. Based on the CDR3 plus reference TRBV7-2 and TRBJ2-5, the full variable domain is GAGVSQSPSNKVTEKGKDVELRCDPISGHTALYWYRQSLGQGLEFLIYFQGNSAPDKSGLPSDRFSAERTGGSVSTLTIQRTQQEDSAVYLCASSLAGLAAGGTQYFGPGTRLLVL.

The J gene is TRBJ2-2, the V gene TRBV25-1, with D possibly being TRBD1 (5 bases). In germline, CDR1 is MGHDK, CDR2 SYGVNS. The CDR3 contains 15 residues. V lost 8 bases to trimming and J lost 0 bases, with 13 bases between them. Written as DNA, the CDR3 is TGTGCCAGCCGCCGCCAGGGAACGAACACCGGGGAGCTGTTTTTT. As protein: CASRRQGTNTGELFF. The whole variable domain, filled in from reference TRBV25-1 and TRBJ2-2, reads EADIYQTPRYLVIGTGKKITLECSQTMGHDKMYWYQQDPGMELHLIHYSYGVNSTEKGDLSSESTVSRIRTEHFPLTLESARPSHTSQYLCASRRQGTNTGELFFGEGSRLTVL.

This clone was observed a handful of times. This chain uses TRBV18 with TRBJ2-7, with TRBD2 matching over 7 bases. Looked up from germline, CDR1 is KGHSH and CDR2 is LQKENI. V lost 0 bases, J lost 0 bases, and 5 bases stayed unmatched. The CDR3 runs 16 residues. DNA of the CDR3: TGTGCCAGCTCACCACCGGGCAGGACTAGCTCCTACGAGCAGTACTTC. It is translated as CASSPPGRTSSYEQYF.

This clone was seen more than once but under ten times. The chain recombines TRBV11-1 with TRBJ2-7, with D hard to call. The germline gives CDR1 SGHAT, CDR2 FQDESV (reference sequence). V shed 4 bases and J shed 2 bases, with 9 bases lying between them. The CDR3 extends over 13 amino acids. The CDR3 spells CASSSFGAYEQYF. For the CDR3, the DNA is TGTGCCAGCAGCTCGTTCGGCGCCTACGAGCAGTACTTC.

This clone has only a few counts. V gene TRBV7-3 combines with J gene TRBJ2-2; 9 bases line up with TRBD2. The V segment lost 5 bases and the J segment 7 bases; nucleotides outside the gene matches: 17. Germline loops: CDR1 SGHTA, CDR2 FQGTGA. CDR3 size: 18 residues. This CDR3 reads CASSQGYSSGRTVGELFF. DNA of the CDR3: TGTGCCAGCAGCCAAGGATATTCGAGCGGGAGGACCGTCGGGGAGCTGTTTTTT.

The chain employs TRBV27 and TRBJ1-5; possibly TRBD1 for D (6 bases). Germline CDR1 is MNHEY and CDR2 is SMNVEV (reference sequence). V was cut by 3 bases and J by 1 base, with 10 bases left in between. The CDR3 totals 15 residues. Here the CDR3 reads CASSFVQGSNQPQHF. CDR3 coding DNA: TGTGCCAGCAGTTTTGTACAGGGAAGCAATCAGCCCCAGCATTTT.

The chain's CDR3 is CASSQVWGTSTDTQYF. DNA for the CDR3: TGCGCCAGCAGCCAAGTGTGGGGAACTAGCACAGATACGCAGTATTTT. This chain links TRBV4-1 with TRBJ2-3; D is unresolved. CDR1 MGHRA and CDR2 YSYEKL come from the germline V gene. This CDR3 is 16 amino acids long. V was trimmed by 1 base and J by 0 bases, leaving 11 bases between them.

The chain couples TRBV14 to TRBJ2-1, with 8 bases identical to TRBD1. The length of the CDR3 is 14 residues. The V gene's germline CDR1 is SGHDN and CDR2 FVKESK. Trimming at V came to 3 bases and at J to 10 bases, leaving 8 bases not matched to a gene. The CDR3 nucleotides read TGTGCCAGCAGCCAGACAGGGGCGCCGGGGGAGCAGTTCTTC. Protein sequence: CASSQTGAPGEQFF.

The chain has TRBV7-9 and TRBJ1-1, with D hard to call. Germline CDR1 reads SEHNR; CDR2 reads FQNEAQ (reference sequence). The CDR3 runs 17 residues. With 2 bases removed from V and 1 base from J, the gap between germline ends came to 17 bases. The CDR3 sequence: CASSLSFVRTANTEAFF. In nucleotides, the CDR3 is TGTGCCAGCAGCTTATCATTCGTCCGGACGGCGAACACTGAAGCTTTCTTT. Drawing the rest from reference TRBV7-9 and TRBJ1-1, the complete variable domain is DTGVSQNPRHKITKRGQNVTFRCDPISEHNRLYWYRQTLGQGPEFLTYFQNEAQLEKSRLLSDRFSAERPKGSFSTLEIQRTEQGDSAMYLCASSLSFVRTANTEAFFGQGTRLTVV.

This clone has a handful of counts. The CDR3 here is CASSGEGPNTEAFF. CDR3 sequence (DNA): TGTGCCAGCAGTGGTGAAGGGCCGAACACTGAAGCTTTCTTT. This sequence joins TRBV2 and TRBJ1-1; D not certain. Germline V CDR1 and CDR2: SNHLY, FYNNEI. The CDR3 consists of 14 residues. V lost 4 bases to trimming and J lost 1 base, with 10 bases between them.

In this sample, this clone turned up a few times. V usage is TRBV11-2 and J usage is TRBJ2-7, with D perhaps matching TRBD1 (7 bases). The V and J ends lost 6 bases and 3 bases respectively, with 18 bases between them. Germline loops: CDR1 SGHAT, CDR2 FQNNGV. This CDR3 is 15 amino acids long. CDR3 protein: CASRDHGGGDYEQYF. The CDR3 nucleotides read TGTGCCAGCAGAGACCATGGAGGGGGCGACTACGAGCAGTACTTC. Looking up the rest from reference TRBV11-2 and TRBJ2-7 gives the full variable domain: EAGVAQSPRYKIIEKRQSVAFWCNPISGHATLYWYQQILGQGPKLLIQFQNNGVVDDSQLPKDRFSAERLKGVDSTLKIQPAKLEDSAVYLCASRDHGGGDYEQYFGPGTRLTVT.

V is TRBV5-6 and J is TRBJ2-1; the match to TRBD2 covers 7 bases. The CDR3 sequence is 15 residues long. Trimming removed 2 bases from V and 6 bases from J; junction bases left unmatched: 8. The germline V gene encodes CDR1 SGHDT and CDR2 YYEEEE. Here the CDR3 reads CASSLGSGWPNEQFF. CDR3 coding DNA: TGTGCCAGCAGCTTAGGTAGCGGGTGGCCCAATGAGCAGTTCTTC.

A word on this clone: A junction boundary mismatches the germline segment, possibly from a read error. The chain joins TRBV5-4 to TRBJ2-3; 8 bases are shared with TRBD2. Germline CDR1 is SGHNT and CDR2 is YYREEE (reference sequence). There are 18 residues in the CDR3. The CDR3 region has the DNA TGCGCCAGCAGCCAAGGTTTCGGCTTTAGCGGGGTTACAGATACGCAGTATTTT. It specifies CASSQGFGFSGVTDTQYF.

This clone occurred a few times. The chain couples TRBV9 to TRBJ2-7, with D possibly being TRBD2 (6 bases). Per the germline V gene, CDR1 is SGDLS and CDR2 is YYNGEE. This CDR3 is 16 amino acids long. V gave up 0 bases and J gave up 6 bases, with 19 bases separating them. CDR3 nucleotides: TGTGCCAGCAGCGTAGACGGGAGTGGCTCAGTTGGCGAGCAGTACTTC. It yields the protein CASSVDGSGSVGEQYF.

In this sample, this clone turned up a few times. V and J are TRBV5-4 and TRBJ1-4, with 8 bases lining up with TRBD1. The CDR3 runs to 16 residues. The germline V gene encodes CDR1 SGHNT and CDR2 YYREEE (reference sequence). V lost 3 bases and J lost 8; bases outside the gene matches: 12. Written as DNA, the CDR3 is TGTGCCAGCAGCTCCTCCGGGACAGGAGGAGGCGAAAAACTGTTTTTT. It is translated as CASSSSGTGGGEKLFF.